This T cell receptor beta chain was profiled in a study of OX40 agonist ivuxolimab in advanced cancers. The CDR3 has 13 amino acids. With 4 bases removed from V and 5 bases from J, the gap between germline ends came to 10 bases. Germline CDR1 SEHNR, CDR2 FQNEAQ (reference sequence). Profiled with immunoSEQ multiplex PCR; TCRdb holds only in-frame clones, not every one. The sample gives under 90,000 clones, approximately 95% of which show up once; about 0.32% is in the top ten. The sample consisted of CD4+ or CD8+ T cells sorted from blood, taken in a trial of the OX40 agonist ivuxolimab. The receptor was isolated from an adult with an advanced solid tumor such as melanoma, head and neck, liver or kidney cancer. The rearrangement links TRBV7-9 to TRBJ2-3, with D perhaps matching TRBD1 or TRBD2 (5 bases each). The DNA for the CDR3 is TGTGCCAGCAGCTATAGTGGGGGAGATACGCAGTATTTT. Translated: CASSYSGGDTQYF.